This entry is about one TCR beta chain. Its cognate antigen is unknown. The germline V gene encodes CDR1 MNHNS and CDR2 SASEGT. The V end lost 4 bases, the J end lost 2 bases, and 12 bases lay between the germline ends. This CDR3 spans 14 amino acids. This specimen comes from a study of shared clonotypes between healthy human individuals. Study-wide results and caveats: Lower generation probabilities were found for non-shared clonotypes than for those shared by all four donors.

Nashville, Tennessee was home to all donors, each a Caucasian adult. Assay execution proceeded at the deep level. Sequencing used immunoSEQ multiplex PCR; TCRdb keeps in-frame clones, though not all of them. This table holds about 2.4 million clones, 93% found once. The source material was naive CD4+ T cells from PBMCs. Sample subset: CD45RA+ positively selected. The source is a man aged 18 to 29 in good health. Some clones in this sample may be carry-over from other donors' samples. This sequence joins TRBV6-1 and TRBJ2-7; D gene ambiguous. CDR3 DNA sequence: TGTGCCAGCAGTGTAACGGACGGTGCCTACGAGCAGTACTTC. This gives the protein CASSVTDGAYEQYF.